This T cell receptor beta chain stems from a study of T cell responses to AZD1222 COVID-19 vaccine. Study as a whole: Pooled together were second doses at about 4 or about 12 weeks.

Produced via immunoSEQ multiplex PCR; TCRdb's table is partial and in-frame only. The sample has 150,000 to 200,000 clones, around 90% seen once. General observations from the study: There were repertoire samples only from the period after the peak T cell response.

The CDR3 contains 16 residues. Germline assignment: CDR1 SEHNR and CDR2 FQNEAQ (reference sequence). V lost 3 bases and J lost 0, with 12 bases in between. Of note for this clone: Its target is unknown.

J is TRBJ1-3 and V is TRBV7-9; a possible D gene is TRBD1 (5 bases). The input for sequencing was peripheral blood, taken on day 0 of AZD1222 vaccination. The TCR sequence derives from an adult in good health. The CDR3 region has the DNA TGTGCCAGCAGCTTTTTCGGGGACCTCTCTGGAAACACCATATATTTT. This gives the protein CASSFFGDLSGNTIYF. Full variable domain (rest looked up from reference TRBV7-9 and TRBJ1-3): DTGVSQNPRHKITKRGQNVTFRCDPISEHNRLYWYRQTLGQGPEFLTYFQNEAQLEKSRLLSDRFSAERPKGSFSTLEIQRTEQGDSAMYLCASSFFGDLSGNTIYFGEGSWLTVV.